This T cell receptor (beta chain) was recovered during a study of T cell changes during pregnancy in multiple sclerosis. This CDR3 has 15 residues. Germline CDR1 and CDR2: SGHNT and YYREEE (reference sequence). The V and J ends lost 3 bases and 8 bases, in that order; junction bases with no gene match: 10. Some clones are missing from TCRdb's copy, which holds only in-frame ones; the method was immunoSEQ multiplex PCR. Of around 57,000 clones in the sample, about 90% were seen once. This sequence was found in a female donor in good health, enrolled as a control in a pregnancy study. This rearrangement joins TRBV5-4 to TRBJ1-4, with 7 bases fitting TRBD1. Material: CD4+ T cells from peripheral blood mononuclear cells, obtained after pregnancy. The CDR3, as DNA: TGTGCCAGCAGCTCACGACAGGGAGTGAGAGAAAAACTGTTTTTT. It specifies CASSSRQGVREKLFF.